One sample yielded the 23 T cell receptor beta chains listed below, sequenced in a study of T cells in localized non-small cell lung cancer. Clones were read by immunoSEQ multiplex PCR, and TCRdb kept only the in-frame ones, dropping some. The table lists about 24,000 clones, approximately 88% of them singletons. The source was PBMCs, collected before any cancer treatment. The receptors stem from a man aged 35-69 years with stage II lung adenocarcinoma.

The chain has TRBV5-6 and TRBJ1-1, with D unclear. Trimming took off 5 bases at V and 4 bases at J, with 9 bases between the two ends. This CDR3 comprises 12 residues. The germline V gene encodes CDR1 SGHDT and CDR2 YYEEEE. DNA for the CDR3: TGTGCCAGCAGTTTCGCCGGCACTGAAGCTTTCTTT. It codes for CASSFAGTEAFF. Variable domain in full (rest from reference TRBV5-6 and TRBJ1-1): DAGVTQSPTHLIKTRGQQVTLRCSPKSGHDTVSWYQQALGQGPQFIFQYYEEEERQRGNFPDRFSGHQFPNYSSELNVNALLLGDSALYLCASSFAGTEAFFGQGTRLTVV.

The CDR3 nucleotides read TGTGCCAGCAGCGCAGGACGGCTCAGAGGGTCTGGCTACACCTTC. Translation: CASSAGRLRGSGYTF. The V and J genes are TRBV11-2 and TRBJ1-2; D gene ambiguous. The V gene lost 5 bases and the J gene lost 7 bases, with 20 bases spanning the gap. The CDR3 is 15 amino acids. Germline V lookup: CDR1 SGHAT, CDR2 FQNNGV.

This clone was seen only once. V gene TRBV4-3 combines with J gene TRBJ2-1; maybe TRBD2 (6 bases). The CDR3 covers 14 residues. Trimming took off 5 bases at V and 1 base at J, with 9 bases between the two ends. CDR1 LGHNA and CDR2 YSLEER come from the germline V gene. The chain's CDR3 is CASSYGLSYNEQFF. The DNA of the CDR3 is TGCGCCAGCAGCTATGGACTATCCTACAATGAGCAGTTCTTC.

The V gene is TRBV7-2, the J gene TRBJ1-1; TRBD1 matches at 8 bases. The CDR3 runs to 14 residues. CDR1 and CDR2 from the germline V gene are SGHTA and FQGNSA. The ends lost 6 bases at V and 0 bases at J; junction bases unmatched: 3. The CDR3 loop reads CASRPGQVNTEAFF. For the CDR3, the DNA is TGTGCCAGCAGACCGGGACAGGTGAACACTGAAGCTTTCTTT.

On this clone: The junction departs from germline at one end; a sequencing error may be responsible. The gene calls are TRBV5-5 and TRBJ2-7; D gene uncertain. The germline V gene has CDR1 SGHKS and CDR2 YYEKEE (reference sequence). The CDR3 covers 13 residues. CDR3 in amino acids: CASNLYSSYEQYF. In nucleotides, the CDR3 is TGTGCCAGCAACTTGTATAGCTCCTACGAGCAGTACTTC.

The DNA of the CDR3 is TGTGCCAGCAGCCTAACTGGGGTTGAAAAACTGTTTTTT. The encoded protein is CASSLTGVEKLFF. V and J are TRBV5-6 and TRBJ1-4, with no clear D. Germline V CDR1 and CDR2: SGHDT, YYEEEE. The CDR3 sequence is 13 residues long. Trimming cost V 4 bases and J 7 bases, with 11 bases left between them.

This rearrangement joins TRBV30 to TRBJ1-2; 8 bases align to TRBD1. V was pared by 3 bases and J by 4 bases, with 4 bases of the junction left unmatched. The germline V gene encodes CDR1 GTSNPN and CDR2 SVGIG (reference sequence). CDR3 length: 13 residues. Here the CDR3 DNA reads TGTGCCTGGAGCCGGGACAGGCCCTATGGCTACACCTTC. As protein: CAWSRDRPYGYTF.

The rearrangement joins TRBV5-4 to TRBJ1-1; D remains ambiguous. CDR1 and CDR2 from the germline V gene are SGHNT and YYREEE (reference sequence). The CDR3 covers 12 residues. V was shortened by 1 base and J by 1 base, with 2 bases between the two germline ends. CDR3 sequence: CASSLRNTEAFF. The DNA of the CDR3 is TGTGCCAGCAGCTTGCGGAACACTGAAGCTTTCTTT. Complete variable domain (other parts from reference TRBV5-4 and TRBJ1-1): ETGVTQSPTHLIKTRGQQVTLRCSSQSGHNTVSWYQQALGQGPQFIFQYYREEENGRGNFPPRFSGLQFPNYSSELNVNALELDDSALYLCASSLRNTEAFFGQGTRLTVV.

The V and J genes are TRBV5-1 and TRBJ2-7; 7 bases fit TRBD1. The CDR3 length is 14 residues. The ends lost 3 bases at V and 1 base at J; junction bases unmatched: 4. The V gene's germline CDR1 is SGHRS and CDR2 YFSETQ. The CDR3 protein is CASSSTGNSYEQYF. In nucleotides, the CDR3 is TGCGCCAGCAGCTCGACAGGGAATTCCTACGAGCAGTACTTC. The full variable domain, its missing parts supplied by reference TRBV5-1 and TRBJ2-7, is KAGVTQTPRYLIKTRGQQVTLSCSPISGHRSVSWYQQTPGQGLQFLFEYFSETQRNKGNFPGRFSGRQFSNSRSEMNVSTLELGDSALYLCASSSTGNSYEQYFGPGTRLTVT.

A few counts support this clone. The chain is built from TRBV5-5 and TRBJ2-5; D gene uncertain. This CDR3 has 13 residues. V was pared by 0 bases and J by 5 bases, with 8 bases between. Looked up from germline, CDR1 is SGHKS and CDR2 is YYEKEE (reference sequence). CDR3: CASSLGAGETQYF. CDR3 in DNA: TGTGCCAGCAGCTTGGGGGCCGGGGAGACCCAGTACTTC.

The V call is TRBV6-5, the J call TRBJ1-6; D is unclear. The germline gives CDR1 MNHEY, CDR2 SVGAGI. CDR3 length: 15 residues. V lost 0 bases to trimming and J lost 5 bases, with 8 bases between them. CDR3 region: CASSYSSGNNSPLHF. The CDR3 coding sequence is TGTGCCAGCAGTTACTCATCTGGGAATAATTCACCCCTCCACTTT.

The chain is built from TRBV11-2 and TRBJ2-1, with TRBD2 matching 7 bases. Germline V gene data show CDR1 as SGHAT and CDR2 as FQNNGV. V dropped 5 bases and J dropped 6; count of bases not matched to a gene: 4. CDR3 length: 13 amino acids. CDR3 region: CASSLGLINEQFF. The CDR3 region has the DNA TGTGCCAGCAGCCTGGGACTAATCAATGAGCAGTTCTTC.

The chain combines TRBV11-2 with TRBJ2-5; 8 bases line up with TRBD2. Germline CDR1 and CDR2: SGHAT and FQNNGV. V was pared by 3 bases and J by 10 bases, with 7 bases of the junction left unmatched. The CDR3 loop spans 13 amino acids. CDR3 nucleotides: TGTGCCAGCAGCTTCGGCAGCGGGGGCGGCCAGTACTTC. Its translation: CASSFGSGGGQYF. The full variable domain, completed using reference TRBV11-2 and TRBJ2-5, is EAGVAQSPRYKIIEKRQSVAFWCNPISGHATLYWYQQILGQGPKLLIQFQNNGVVDDSQLPKDRFSAERLKGVDSTLKIQPAKLEDSAVYLCASSFGSGGGQYFGPGTRLLVL.

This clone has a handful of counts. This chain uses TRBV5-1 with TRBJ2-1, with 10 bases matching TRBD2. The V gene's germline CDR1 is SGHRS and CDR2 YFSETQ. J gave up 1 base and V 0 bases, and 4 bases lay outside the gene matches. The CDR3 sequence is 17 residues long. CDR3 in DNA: TGCGCCAGCAGCTTGGACGCTAGCGGGAGTTCCTACAATGAGCAGTTCTTC. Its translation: CASSLDASGSSYNEQFF.

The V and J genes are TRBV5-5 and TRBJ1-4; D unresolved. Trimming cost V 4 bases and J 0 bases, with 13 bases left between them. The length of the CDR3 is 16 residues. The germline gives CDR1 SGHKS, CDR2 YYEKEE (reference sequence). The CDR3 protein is CASSRERAATNEKLFF. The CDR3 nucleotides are TGTGCCAGCAGCCGGGAGAGGGCAGCAACTAATGAAAAACTGTTTTTT. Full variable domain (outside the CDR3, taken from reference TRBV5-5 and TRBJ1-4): DAGVTQSPTHLIKTRGQQVTLRCSPISGHKSVSWYQQVLGQGPQFIFQYYEKEERGRGNFPDRFSARQFPNYSSELNVNALLLGDSALYLCASSRERAATNEKLFFGSGTQLSVL.

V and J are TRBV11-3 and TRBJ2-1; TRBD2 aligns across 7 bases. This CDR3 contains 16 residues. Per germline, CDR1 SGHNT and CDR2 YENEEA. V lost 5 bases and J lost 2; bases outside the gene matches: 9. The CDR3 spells CASSVPGTTTYNEQFF. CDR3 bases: TGTGCCAGCAGCGTCCCCGGGACTACAACCTACAATGAGCAGTTCTTC.

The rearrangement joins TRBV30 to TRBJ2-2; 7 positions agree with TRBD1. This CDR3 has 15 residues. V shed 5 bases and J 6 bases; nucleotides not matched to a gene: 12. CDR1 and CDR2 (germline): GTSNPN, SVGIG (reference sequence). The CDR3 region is CAWPGRQGVAGELFF. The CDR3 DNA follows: TGTGCCTGGCCCGGAAGACAGGGAGTCGCCGGGGAGCTGTTTTTT. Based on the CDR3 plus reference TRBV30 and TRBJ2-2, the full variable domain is SQTIHQWPATLVQPVGSPLSLECTVEGTSNPNLYWYRQAAGRGLQLLFYSVGIGQISSEVPQNLSASRPQDRQFILSSKKLLLSDSGFYLCAWPGRQGVAGELFFGEGSRLTVL.

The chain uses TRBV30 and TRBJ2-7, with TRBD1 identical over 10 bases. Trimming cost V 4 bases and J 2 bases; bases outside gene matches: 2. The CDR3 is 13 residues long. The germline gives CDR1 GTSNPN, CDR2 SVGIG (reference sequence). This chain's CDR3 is CAWMDRGTYEQYF. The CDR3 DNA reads TGTGCCTGGATGGACAGGGGGACCTACGAGCAGTACTTC. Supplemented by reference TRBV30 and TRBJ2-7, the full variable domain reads SQTIHQWPATLVQPVGSPLSLECTVEGTSNPNLYWYRQAAGRGLQLLFYSVGIGQISSEVPQNLSASRPQDRQFILSSKKLLLSDSGFYLCAWMDRGTYEQYFGPGTRLTVT.

CDR3 amino acids: CASSELITSGGETQYF. In nucleotides, the CDR3 is TGTGCCAGCAGTGAATTAATCACTAGCGGGGGAGAGACCCAGTACTTC. V gene TRBV25-1 combines with J gene TRBJ2-5, with TRBD2 matching 11 bases. The CDR3 loop spans 16 amino acids. J lost 4 bases, V lost 1 base, and 5 bases had no gene match. Germline CDR1 is MGHDK and CDR2 is SYGVNS.

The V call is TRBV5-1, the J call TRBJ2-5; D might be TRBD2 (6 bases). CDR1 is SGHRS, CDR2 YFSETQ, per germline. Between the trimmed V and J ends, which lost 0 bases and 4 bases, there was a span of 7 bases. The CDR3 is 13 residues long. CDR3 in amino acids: CASSLVSGETQYF. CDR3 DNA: TGCGCCAGCAGCTTGGTTAGCGGAGAGACCCAGTACTTC. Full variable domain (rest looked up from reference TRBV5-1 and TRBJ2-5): KAGVTQTPRYLIKTRGQQVTLSCSPISGHRSVSWYQQTPGQGLQFLFEYFSETQRNKGNFPGRFSGRQFSNSRSEMNVSTLELGDSALYLCASSLVSGETQYFGPGTRLLVL.

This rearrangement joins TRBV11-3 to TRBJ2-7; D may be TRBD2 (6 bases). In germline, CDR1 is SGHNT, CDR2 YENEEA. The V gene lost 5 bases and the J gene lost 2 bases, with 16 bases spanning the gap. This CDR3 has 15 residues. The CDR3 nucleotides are TGTGCCAGCAGCCTTCTGGGGGGTTTTCCCTACGAGCAGTACTTC. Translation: CASSLLGGFPYEQYF.

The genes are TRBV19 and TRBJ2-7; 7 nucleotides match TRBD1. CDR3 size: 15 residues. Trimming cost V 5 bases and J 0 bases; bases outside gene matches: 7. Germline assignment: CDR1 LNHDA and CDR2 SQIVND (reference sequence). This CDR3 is CASSFRTGLSYEQYF. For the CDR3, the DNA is TGTGCCAGTAGTTTCCGGACAGGCCTCTCCTACGAGCAGTACTTC.

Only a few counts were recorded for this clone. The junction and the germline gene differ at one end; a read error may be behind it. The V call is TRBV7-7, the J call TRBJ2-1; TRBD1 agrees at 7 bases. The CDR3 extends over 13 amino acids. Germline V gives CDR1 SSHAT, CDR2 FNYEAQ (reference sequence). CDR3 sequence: CASSYVQGNEQFF. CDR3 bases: TGTGCTAGCAGTTACGTACAGGGGAATGAGCAGTTCTTC. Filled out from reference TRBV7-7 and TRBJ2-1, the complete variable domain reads GAGVSQSPRYKVTKRGQDVTLRCDPISSHATLYWYQQALGQGPEFLTYFNYEAQPDKSGLPSDRFSAERPEGSISTLTIQRTEQRDSAMYRCASSYVQGNEQFFGPGTRLTVL.